This is a list of T cell receptor beta chains from one sample in a study of T-cell reconstitution after alpha-beta-depleted transplantation in children. A single record per CDR3 protein comes from TCRdb applying MiXCR to the PCR reads. The data show about 580,000 distinct CDR3 sequences, 27% seen once. The sample consisted of PBMCs, taken before TCRalphabeta/CD19-depleted stem cell transplant. Receptors were obtained from a boy in the first two years of life with Wiskott-Aldrich syndrome, due to receive a stem cell transplant. The conserved cysteine and the conserved F or W are not part of the CDR3 here. Fields, in order: J gene, V gene, CDR3 protein.

J gene: TRBJ1-4; V gene: TRBV30; CDR3 protein: ACQDGGGEKLF
J gene: TRBJ2-5; V gene: TRBV5-1; CDR3 protein: ASSLDGQGVETQY
J gene: TRBJ1-5; V gene: TRBV28; CDR3 protein: ASSPVGVGTGINQPQH
J gene: TRBJ2-1; V gene: TRBV6-1; CDR3 protein: ASSQGTSGSPAYNEQF
J gene: TRBJ2-1; V gene: TRBV20-1; CDR3 protein: SVPAGGPEGNEQF
J gene: TRBJ2-1; V gene: TRBV6-1; CDR3 protein: ASREAGSYNEQF
J gene: TRBJ2-4; V gene: TRBV20-1; CDR3 protein: SASFLAGDHQAKNIQY
J gene: TRBJ2-4; V gene: TRBV20-1; CDR3 protein: SACRPVAKNIQY
J gene: TRBJ2-6; V gene: TRBV3-1; CDR3 protein: ASSQGTGGSGANVLT
J gene: TRBJ2-7; V gene: TRBV5-1; CDR3 protein: ASSRLDSYEQY
J gene: TRBJ1-1; V gene: TRBV5-1; CDR3 protein: ASSIVGENTEAF
J gene: TRBJ2-5; V gene: TRBV11-2; CDR3 protein: ASSRWTGLQETQY
J gene: TRBJ2-5; V gene: TRBV5-1; CDR3 protein: ASSVGTPEGTQY
J gene: TRBJ2-2; V gene: TRBV5-1; CDR3 protein: ASSQTGADTGELF
J gene: TRBJ2-2; V gene: TRBV7-6; CDR3 protein: ASARALHTGELF
J gene: TRBJ2-7; V gene: TRBV5-1; CDR3 protein: ASSLGTGRHEQY
J gene: TRBJ2-7; V gene: TRBV28; CDR3 protein: ASSLSQSIRSYEQY
J gene: TRBJ1-1; V gene: TRBV11-2; CDR3 protein: ASSLDPDGNTEAF
J gene: TRBJ2-1; V gene: TRBV28; CDR3 protein: ASRGTGTGIYNEQF
J gene: TRBJ1-1; V gene: TRBV12-3/TRBV12-4; CDR3 protein: ASSKSQGVGTEAF
J gene: TRBJ1-1; V gene: TRBV7-2; CDR3 protein: ASSLLGFGNTEAF
J gene: TRBJ1-1; V gene: TRBV7-9; CDR3 protein: ASSLVGGRTEAF
J gene: TRBJ2-7; V gene: TRBV28; CDR3 protein: ASSPRQGRGVYEQY
J gene: TRBJ2-7; V gene: TRBV12-3/TRBV12-4; CDR3 protein: ASRMRENYEQY
J gene: TRBJ2-5; V gene: TRBV9; CDR3 protein: ASSVGGGSWGETQY
J gene: TRBJ2-4; V gene: TRBV20-1; CDR3 protein: SARDPSAGGKNIQY
J gene: TRBJ2-1; V gene: TRBV20-1; CDR3 protein: SAQGLAGIYNEQF
J gene: TRBJ1-2; V gene: TRBV5-5; CDR3 protein: ASSLAATGGPNYGYT
J gene: TRBJ1-5; V gene: TRBV20-1; CDR3 protein: STGRRNQPQH
J gene: TRBJ2-7; V gene: TRBV15; CDR3 protein: ATSRVASGAYEQY
J gene: TRBJ1-1; V gene: TRBV12-3/TRBV12-4; CDR3 protein: ASSGDRTIAEAF
J gene: TRBJ2-1; V gene: TRBV9; CDR3 protein: ASSRGSGESYNEQF
J gene: TRBJ2-6; V gene: TRBV4-1; CDR3 protein: ASSQQQGAPGANVLT